This T cell receptor beta chain came from a study of cytomegalovirus exposure and HLA in healthy donors. At the level of the study: A data release that came early held some 84 million unique TCRs from HLA-typed donors. Study-level points and caveats: Reported performance of the classifier showed diagnosis of cytomegalovirus status with high specificity and sensitivity.

A note on this clone: Its antigen is not known.

CDR1 and CDR2 from the germline V gene are SGHVS and FQNEAQ. This CDR3 comprises 16 residues. V dropped 1 base and J dropped 2 bases, with 12 bases sitting between them. PCR involved 60 Vbeta and 13 Jbeta primers. The assay was immunoSEQ multiplex PCR, and TCRdb's table has in-frame clones only and misses some. The repertoire consists of roughly 180,000 clones, with 75% occurring once and the leading ten covering about 2.3%. The origin of this receptor is a female donor in good health and CMV-seronegative. The chain recombines TRBV7-8 with TRBJ1-5; D is unresolved. Sequencing was performed on PBMCs. CDR3 nucleotide sequence: TGTGCCAGCAGCTTAGTTCCCTGGAGAGGCAATCAGCCCCAGCATTTT. Its protein is CASSLVPWRGNQPQHF. The full variable domain, rest sourced from reference TRBV7-8 and TRBJ1-5, is GAGVSQSPRYKVAKRGQDVALRCDPISGHVSLFWYQQALGQGPEFLTYFQNEAQLDKSGLPSDRFFAERPEGSVSTLKIQRTQQEDSAVYLCASSLVPWRGNQPQHFGDGTRLSIL.